The 27 T cell receptor beta chains presented below share a single source sample, sequenced in a study of blood T cell repertoires in COVID-19. The data were produced by immunoSEQ multiplex PCR, yet TCRdb's version contains in-frame clones alone and is incomplete. This sample has approximately 97,000 clones, with roughly 86% found just once. The sample taken for sequencing was peripheral blood. The source is a human donor in a cohort sampled during active COVID-19.

This chain connects TRBV7-8 to TRBJ1-1, with D uncertain. The V and J ends lost 1 base and 1 base respectively, with 7 bases between them. The CDR3 totals 14 residues. Germline loops: CDR1 SGHVS, CDR2 FQNEAQ. CDR3 in DNA: TGTGCCAGCAGCTTAGTTCCAGGGAACACTGAAGCTTTCTTT. This gives the protein CASSLVPGNTEAFF.

The CDR3 nucleotides are TGTGCCAGTAGTATTACGACTAGCCCCTACGAGCAGTACTTC. This codes for CASSITTSPYEQYF. The chain links TRBV19 to TRBJ2-7, with 7 bases matching TRBD2. There are 14 residues in the CDR3. The V gene end was trimmed by 3 bases and the J gene end by 2 bases; junction bases not matched to a gene: 4. Per the germline V gene, CDR1 is LNHDA and CDR2 is SQIVND (reference sequence).

The gene calls are TRBV29-1 and TRBJ2-1; 8 positions agree with TRBD2. Trimming at V came to 3 bases and at J to 0 bases, leaving 1 base not matched to a gene. This CDR3 comprises 14 residues. The germline V gene encodes CDR1 SQVTM and CDR2 ANQGSEA. DNA of the CDR3: TGCAGCGTTGACGCGGGGGGCTCCTACAATGAGCAGTTCTTC. Translated, it gives CSVDAGGSYNEQFF.

This clone was observed a few times. The gene calls are TRBV6-5 and TRBJ1-3, with 8 nucleotides matching TRBD1. The CDR3 spans 15 residues. CDR1 is MNHEY and CDR2 is SVGAGI in the germline V gene. The junction had 0 bases not matched to a gene; V was cut back by 0 bases and J by 2 bases. In nucleotides, the CDR3 is TGTGCCAGCAGTTACTCGACAGGGGCTGGAAACACCATATATTTT. As protein: CASSYSTGAGNTIYF.

This clone was recorded once. This sequence joins TRBV6-1 and TRBJ1-3, with TRBD1 matching over 11 bases. V shed 3 bases, J shed 0 bases, and the junction held 1 base outside the gene matches. The CDR3 covers 16 residues. Looked up from germline, CDR1 is MNHNS and CDR2 is SASEGT. As DNA, the CDR3 is TGTGCCAGCAGTGAGGGGACAGGGGGCTCTGGAAACACCATATATTTT. Translating it yields CASSEGTGGSGNTIYF.

A single count supports this clone. The chain carries TRBV9 and TRBJ2-1; possibly TRBD2 for D (6 bases). V was shortened by 0 bases and J by 3 bases, with 16 bases between the two germline ends. This CDR3 contains 17 residues. Germline values: CDR1 SGDLS, CDR2 YYNGEE. The CDR3 nucleotides read TGTGCCAGCAGCGTAGTAGGGTTAGCGGATTTCTACAATGAGCAGTTCTTC. This encodes CASSVVGLADFYNEQFF.

The chain joins TRBV7-9 to TRBJ1-5; D is perhaps TRBD1 (5 bases). The germline CDR1 and CDR2 sequences are SEHNR and FQNEAQ (reference sequence). CDR3 length: 12 amino acids. V dropped 5 bases and J dropped 15 bases, with 17 bases sitting between them. CDR3 loop: CASSLGVGGTHF. The CDR3 region has the DNA TGTGCCAGCAGCCTCGGTGTGGGGGGGACGCATTTT.

A single count supports this clone. Different DNA sequences within this sample yield the same CDR3. The V gene is TRBV28, the J gene TRBJ1-2; 8 nucleotides agree with TRBD1. With 5 bases clipped from V and 3 bases from J, the junction kept 5 bases outside the gene matches. This CDR3 has 14 residues. The V gene's germline CDR1 is MDHEN and CDR2 SYDVKM. The CDR3 DNA reads as TGTGCCAGCAGTAGCGGACAGGGCGACTATGGCTACACCTTC. This codes for CASSSGQGDYGYTF.

This chain uses TRBV10-3 with TRBJ2-2; 8 nucleotides match TRBD1. Germline CDR1 reads ENHRY; CDR2 reads SYGVKD. This CDR3 comprises 16 residues. Trimming at V came to 0 bases and at J to 1 base, leaving 1 base not matched to a gene. In nucleotides, the CDR3 is TGTGCCATCAGTGAGTCGGGGACAGGGAACACCGGGGAGCTGTTTTTT. Translating it yields CAISESGTGNTGELFF.

CDR3 sequence (DNA): TGTGCCAGCAGCTTTACAGGGGGCCCCTACGAGCAGTACTTC. As protein: CASSFTGGPYEQYF. V usage is TRBV9 and J usage is TRBJ2-7, with 9 bases matching TRBD1. The germline gives CDR1 SGDLS, CDR2 YYNGEE. The CDR3 loop spans 14 amino acids. The V segment lost 4 bases and the J segment 2 bases; nucleotides outside the gene matches: 4.

This clone was seen a few times. J is TRBJ2-7 and V is TRBV5-1; TRBD2 is a possible D gene (6 bases). The V gene's germline CDR1 is SGHRS and CDR2 YFSETQ. The CDR3 loop spans 13 amino acids. V gave up 0 bases and J gave up 5 bases, with 9 bases separating them. DNA of the CDR3: TGCGCCAGCAGCTTGGGGAGGGCGGACGAGCAGTACTTC. Its translation: CASSLGRADEQYF.

The chain recombines TRBV28 with TRBJ1-4, with 7 bases that match TRBD1. Trimming removed 11 bases from V and 0 bases from J; junction bases left unmatched: 6. This CDR3 is 14 amino acids long. Germline V gene sequence: CDR1 MDHEN, CDR2 SYDVKM. The CDR3 loop is CAAGTAATNEKLFF. The CDR3 nucleotides read TGTGCCGCTGGGACAGCCGCAACTAATGAAAAACTGTTTTTT.

This rearrangement joins TRBV27 to TRBJ1-5; no clear D. The CDR3 is 12 residues long. V lost 8 bases, J lost 4 bases, and 9 bases lay in between. The germline CDR1 and CDR2 sequences are MNHEY and SMNVEV (reference sequence). CDR3 residues: CASHGPNQPQHF. The CDR3 DNA reads TGTGCCAGCCATGGGCCAAATCAGCCCCAGCATTTT.

The rearrangement uses TRBV10-3 and TRBJ2-2; 9 nucleotides agree with TRBD1. J was trimmed by 6 bases and V by 11 bases; bases with no gene match: 13. The CDR3 loop spans 15 amino acids. From germline, CDR1 is ENHRY and CDR2 SYGVKD. CDR3 protein: CASQRGTGSPGELFF. CDR3 in DNA: TGTGCCTCCCAGAGGGGGACAGGGTCTCCCGGGGAGCTGTTTTTT.

The chain couples TRBV6-5 to TRBJ1-2; 8 bases are a match to TRBD1. The junction had 8 bases not matched to a gene; V was cut back by 11 bases and J by 0 bases. The germline CDR1 and CDR2 sequences are MNHEY and SVGAGI. The CDR3 loop spans 14 amino acids. The CDR3 spells CAATTGATNYGYTF. CDR3 coding DNA: TGTGCCGCCACGACAGGGGCGACTAACTATGGCTACACCTTC.

Of note for this clone: At the DNA level, this CDR3 is encoded by other sequences in the same sample as well. The chain combines TRBV6-1 with TRBJ2-7, with 10 bases fitting TRBD2. CDR1 MNHNS and CDR2 SASEGT come from the germline V gene. The V segment lost 1 base and the J segment 3 bases; nucleotides outside the gene matches: 3. This CDR3 has 15 residues. For the CDR3, the DNA is TGTGCCAGCAGTGAAGGGACTAGCGGTGTCTACGAGCAGTACTTC. Translated: CASSEGTSGVYEQYF.

V usage is TRBV9 and J usage is TRBJ1-5; 7 nucleotides match TRBD1. This CDR3 is built from 15 residues. V lost 0 bases, J lost 5 bases, and 5 bases stayed unmatched. Germline assignment: CDR1 SGDLS and CDR2 YYNGEE. The chain's CDR3 is CASSVGGQPYQPQHF. Written as DNA, the CDR3 is TGTGCCAGCAGCGTAGGGGGACAGCCTTATCAGCCCCAGCATTTT.

The rearrangement links TRBV5-1 to TRBJ2-3; 12 nucleotides line up with TRBD1. The CDR3 is 19 amino acids. Losses at the gene ends were 0 bases for V and 1 base for J; bases not matched to a gene: 9. The germline CDR1 and CDR2 sequences are SGHRS and YFSETQ. The CDR3 reads CASSLEGQGALGGTDTQYF. In DNA form, the CDR3 reads TGCGCCAGCAGCTTGGAGGGACAGGGGGCACTAGGGGGCACAGATACGCAGTATTTT.

The table lists this clone with a count of one. The chain couples TRBV11-2 to TRBJ2-7; 7 bases align to TRBD1. The CDR3 totals 13 residues. The germline V gene encodes CDR1 SGHAT and CDR2 FQNNGV. V shed 5 bases, J shed 3 bases, and the junction held 4 bases outside the gene matches. The CDR3 loop is CASSPGQYYEQYF. In DNA form, the CDR3 reads TGTGCCAGCAGCCCGGGACAGTACTACGAGCAGTACTTC.

V is TRBV7-9 and J is TRBJ2-1; 8 bases agree with TRBD1. The CDR3 loop spans 16 amino acids. Germline CDR1 reads SEHNR; CDR2 reads FQNEAQ (reference sequence). J lost 5 bases, V lost 5 bases, and 11 bases had no gene match. CDR3 sequence reads: CASSKAQGVGNNEQFF. In nucleotides, the CDR3 is TGTGCCAGCAGCAAAGCACAGGGGGTAGGGAACAATGAGCAGTTCTTC.

The CDR3 DNA reads TGTGCCAGCAGGAAGGGACAGGGGAATGAAAAACTGTTTTTT. This translates into CASRKGQGNEKLFF. The chain is built from TRBV2 and TRBJ1-4, with 10 bases that match TRBD1. CDR1 and CDR2 from the germline V gene are SNHLY and FYNNEI. CDR3 size: 14 residues. The trim removed 6 bases at V and 5 bases at J, leaving 3 bases unmatched.

The chain employs TRBV6-5 and TRBJ1-2; 10 positions match TRBD1. There are 13 residues in the CDR3. Germline lookup yields CDR1 MNHEY and CDR2 SVGAGI. J lost 6 bases, V lost 4 bases, and 2 bases had no gene match. The CDR3: CASSSGTGDGYTF. The CDR3 region has the DNA TGTGCCAGCAGTTCAGGGACAGGGGATGGCTACACCTTC.

This sequence joins TRBV28 and TRBJ1-4; tentative D call: TRBD1 (6 bases). CDR3 length: 12 amino acids. V lost 6 bases and J 8 bases, leaving 10 bases between the germline ends. Germline assignment: CDR1 MDHEN and CDR2 SYDVKM. CDR3 loop: CASRTGGEKLFF. CDR3 coding DNA: TGTGCCAGCAGGACAGGAGGAGAAAAACTGTTTTTT.

The chain recombines TRBV4-1 with TRBJ2-2; 9 bases fit TRBD2. This CDR3 is 21 amino acids long. The germline gives CDR1 MGHRA, CDR2 YSYEKL. V shed 6 bases, J shed 4 bases, and the junction held 24 bases outside the gene matches. The CDR3 protein is CASRRLILGSGRPGSTGELFF. The CDR3 DNA sequence: TGCGCCAGCAGGCGACTAATCTTAGGGAGCGGGAGGCCTGGGAGCACCGGGGAGCTGTTTTTT.

The CDR3 DNA sequence: TGTGCCACCAGCAGAGAGGTAGCCGGTAGCGGGATCGAGACCCAGTACTTC. Translation gives CATSREVAGSGIETQYF. The rearrangement uses TRBV15 and TRBJ2-5; 8 positions agree with TRBD2. CDR1 and CDR2 from the germline V gene are LNHNV and YYDKDF (reference sequence). V gave up 0 bases and J gave up 5 bases; unmatched junction bases: 11. CDR3 length equals 17 residues.

J is TRBJ2-7 and V is TRBV4-1, with D tentatively TRBD2 (6 bases). Germline values: CDR1 MGHRA, CDR2 YSYEKL. The CDR3 runs to 14 residues. The V end lost 3 bases, the J end lost 1 base, and 10 bases lay between the germline ends. The CDR3 coding sequence is TGCGCCAGCAGCCAGCGGGCGGGGTCCTACGAGCAGTACTTC. Its protein is CASSQRAGSYEQYF.

This chain links TRBV28 with TRBJ2-7; D might be TRBD1 (6 bases). Germline-derived CDR1 and CDR2 are MDHEN and SYDVKM. V lost 1 base to trimming and J lost 6 bases, with 25 bases between them. The CDR3 spans 18 residues. The DNA of the CDR3 is TGTGCCAGCAGTTTATTACAGGGAACGGTAGTGACGGCGCCCGAGCAGTACTTC. It codes for CASSLLQGTVVTAPEQYF.